The 31 T cell receptor beta chains listed next were all sequenced from one sample in a study of tumor and adjacent non-tumor tissue in lung cancer. RNA was extracted from bulk tissue without any cell sorting. Distant lung tissue was collected more than 3 cm away from the tumor edge. The library came from three nested PCR rounds adapted from ARM-PCR protocols. Via MiXCR, TCRdb re-called the multiplex PCR reads, giving one row per CDR3 protein. This sample has some 100,000 distinct CDR3 sequences, with 80% found just once. The material sequenced was distant non-tumor lung tissue. The receptor source for this set is a man aged 60 to 75 with small cell lung cancer.

The V and J genes are TRBV6-5 and TRBJ1-6; D is unresolved. Germline lookup yields CDR1 MNHEY and CDR2 SVGAGI. V gave up 5 bases and J gave up 7 bases, with 9 bases separating them. The CDR3 runs 13 residues. The CDR3 reads CASSSARNSPLHF. The DNA for the CDR3 is TGTGCCAGCAGTAGCGCCAGGAATTCACCCCTCCACTTT.

To note about this clonotype: The junction departs from the called germline gene at one end, perhaps through a read error. V usage is TRBV5-1 and J usage is TRBJ2-3, with D perhaps being TRBD1 or TRBD2 (5 bases each). In germline, CDR1 is SGHRS, CDR2 YFSETQ. The CDR3 covers 16 residues. The CDR3 reads CTSSLSLRGAGDTQYF. CDR3 nucleotide sequence: TGCACCAGCAGCCTCAGCCTGAGGGGTGCAGGGGATACGCAGTATTTT.

Comments on this clonotype: One end of the junction fails to match germline, which may point to a read error. The V call is TRBV5-1, the J call TRBJ2-3; D may be TRBD2 (6 bases). The germline V gene encodes CDR1 SGHRS and CDR2 YFSETQ. This CDR3 has 15 amino acids. CDR3: CVSNLEASVTDTQYF. For the CDR3, the DNA is TGCGTCAGCAACTTGGAAGCTAGCGTCACAGATACGCAGTATTTT.

The J gene is TRBJ2-5, the V gene TRBV12-3 or TRBV12-4; 9 nucleotides match TRBD2. The CDR3 covers 13 residues. V dropped 7 bases and J dropped 9; count of bases not matched to a gene: 9. The CDR3 DNA sequence: TGTGCCAGCAATTTGGAGCGGGAGGTGGCCCAGTACTTC. Protein sequence: CASNLEREVAQYF.

Worth noting for this clonotype: Possible read error: a much larger clone is one base away. This rearrangement joins TRBV24-1 to TRBJ1-5, with D hard to call. Germline CDR1 and CDR2: KGHDR and SFDVKD. This CDR3 is 15 amino acids long. CDR3 coding DNA: TGTGCCACCAGTGAGGAGTTTCCAGCAGATCAGCCCCGGCATTTT. The encoded protein is CATSEEFPADQPRHF.

The genes are TRBV11-3 and TRBJ1-1; D unclear. V was clipped by 4 bases and J by 1 base, with 7 bases between them. Germline CDR1 SGHNT, CDR2 YENEEA. CDR3 length: 13 amino acids. The CDR3 nucleotides read TGTGCCAGCAGCTCCCTTTCGAACACTGAAGCTTTCTTT. Translating gives CASSSLSNTEAFF.

A remark on this clonotype: A much more abundant neighbour one base away suggests this may be a read error. The chain employs TRBV5-1 and TRBJ2-3, with 10 bases lining up with TRBD2. V trimming: 3 bases; J trimming: 4 bases; junction bases outside the gene matches: 8. There are 16 residues in the CDR3. The germline CDR1 and CDR2 sequences are SGHRS and YFSETQ. In DNA, the CDR3 is TGCGCCAGCAGCTCCCCAGCGGGAGGGGCCGCAGATACGCAGTATTTT. As protein: CASSSPAGGAADTQYF.

On this clonotype: One end of the junction is discordant with germline, which a read error may explain. The rearrangement joins TRBV11-2 to TRBJ2-2, with TRBD2 matching 10 bases. Germline CDR1 reads SGHAT; CDR2 reads FQNNGV. The CDR3 has 16 residues. The CDR3 sequence: CVSRGPSGSDTGELFF. In nucleotides, the CDR3 is TGTGTCAGCAGGGGGCCTAGCGGGAGTGACACTGGGGAGCTGTTTTTT.

As for this clonotype: The final CDR3 position lacks the conserved phenylalanine or tryptophan, pointing to a likely read error. The DNA is omitted, as the CDR3 cannot be located on it reliably, and the CDR3 follows TCRdb's listing. The chain couples TRBV11-2 to TRBJ1-3. The CDR3 comprises 15 residues, both ends counted. CDR1 is SGHAT, CDR2 FQNNGV, per germline. CDR3 loop: CASSLDSRAGNNLYV.

This clonotype was found once. An end of the junction differs from the germline gene, which may be a read error. The V call is TRBV11-2, the J call TRBJ2-5, with D unclear. CDR3 length: 13 amino acids. CDR1 and CDR2 (germline): SGHAT, FQNNGV. The CDR3 loop is CTNSLGEKETRYF. In nucleotides, the CDR3 is TGTACCAACAGCTTAGGAGAGAAAGAGACCCGGTACTTC.

Only one count was recorded for this clonotype. Mismatch with germline at one junction end may stem from a read error. The rearrangement links TRBV28 to TRBJ1-5, with unresolved D. Looked up from germline, CDR1 is MDHEN and CDR2 is SYDVKM. The CDR3 is 15 residues long. In DNA, the CDR3 is TGTGCCAACAGTTTGCTCAACAACGTCGATCAGCCCCGGTATTTT. Its protein is CANSLLNNVDQPRYF.

The chain is built from TRBV29-1 and TRBJ2-7; D is possibly TRBD1 or TRBD2 (6 bases each). CDR3 size: 12 residues. In germline, CDR1 is SQVTM, CDR2 ANQGSEA. The CDR3 bases are TGCAGCTTCAAGGGGGGAAGGGACGAGCAGTACGTG. This encodes CSFKGGRDEQYV.

In the case of this clonotype: A junction end diverges from the germline sequence, so it may reflect a read error. The rearrangement uses TRBV13 and TRBJ1-2, with D maybe TRBD1 (5 bases). This CDR3 is 15 amino acids long. Germline V CDR1 and CDR2: PRHDT, FYEKMQ (reference sequence). CDR3 sequence: CASSLRDWYLYGYTF. The CDR3 region has the DNA TGTGCCAGCAGCCTCCGGGACTGGTACCTCTATGGGTACACCTTC.

Notes on this clonotype: Sequence at one end of the junction differs from germline and may be a read error. The V and J genes are TRBV5-1 and TRBJ2-1; D is perhaps TRBD1 (6 bases). The V gene's germline CDR1 is SGHRS and CDR2 YFSETQ. The length of the CDR3 is 12 residues. CDR3 sequence (DNA): TGCACCAGCAGCTCCGGACCAGGGGAGCAGTCCTTC. It codes for CTSSSGPGEQSF. The variable domain in full, with the rest retrieved from reference TRBV5-1 and TRBJ2-1, is KAGVTQTPRYLIKTRGQQVTLSCSPISGHRSVSWYQQTPGQGLQFLFEYFSETQRNKGNFPGRFSGRQFSNSRSEMNVSTLELGDSALYLCTSSSGPGEQSFGPGTRLTVL.

Note on this clonotype: Compared with germline, one end of the junction differs, possibly owing to a read error. V gene TRBV6-5 combines with J gene TRBJ1-2; D unclear. This CDR3 region has 17 residues. In germline, CDR1 is MNHEY, CDR2 SVGAGI. CDR3 protein: CASSSPGRRATNYGHTF. CDR3 DNA: TGTGCCAGCAGTTCACCTGGACGGAGAGCGACTAACTATGGCCACACCTTC.

A word on this clonotype: At one end, the junction sequence differs from germline, possibly due to a read error. The gene calls are TRBV5-1 and TRBJ1-4, with unresolved D. The CDR3 runs 14 residues. CDR1 and CDR2 from the germline V gene are SGHRS and YFSETQ. Written as DNA, the CDR3 is TGCGCCAGCAGCTACGGGTCTTCGAATGAAAAATTGTTTTTT. Translating gives CASSYGSSNEKLFF.

A word on this clonotype: At one end the junction does not follow the germline gene, possibly because of a read error. The J gene is TRBJ1-4, the V gene TRBV4-1, with D hard to call. This CDR3 comprises 15 residues. The germline V gene has CDR1 MGHRA and CDR2 YSYEKL. The CDR3 spells CTSSQMSTPDEKLFF. The CDR3 bases are TGCACCAGCAGCCAAATGAGTACCCCGGATGAAAAACTGTTTTTT.

The CDR3 region is CSASWGTGQETQYF. The CDR3 DNA reads TGCAGTGCTAGTTGGGGTACAGGGCAAGAGACCCAGTACTTC. The chain employs TRBV20-1 and TRBJ2-5, with a possible D match to TRBD1 (6 bases). V was pared by 3 bases and J by 2 bases, with 13 bases between. The V gene's germline CDR1 is DFQATT and CDR2 SNEGSKA (reference sequence). There are 14 residues in the CDR3.

In the case of this clonotype: Its ends do not fully match the called genes, so a read error is possible. V usage is TRBV5-1 and J usage is TRBJ2-1; possibly TRBD1 or TRBD2 for D (5 bases each). This CDR3 spans 15 amino acids. The germline CDR1 and CDR2 sequences are SGHRS and YFSETQ. CDR3 sequence (DNA): TGCGCCAGCAGCCCGGGACGAGCAATTCTGGGTGAGCAGATCTTC. Amino acids: CASSPGRAILGEQIF. The whole variable domain, filled in from reference TRBV5-1 and TRBJ2-1, reads KAGVTQTPRYLIKTRGQQVTLSCSPISGHRSVSWYQQTPGQGLQFLFEYFSETQRNKGNFPGRFSGRQFSNSRSEMNVSTLELGDSALYLCASSPGRAILGEQIFGPGTRLTVL.

This clonotype was observed once. The conserved phenylalanine or tryptophan is not found at the CDR3 terminus, so this likely reflects a read error. The genes are TRBV28 and TRBJ2-7; TRBD1 matches 8 bases. The V gene's germline CDR1 is MDHEN and CDR2 SYDVKM. The V gene end was trimmed by 10 bases and the J gene end by 3 bases; junction bases not matched to a gene: 5. The CDR3 totals 12 residues. CDR3 DNA sequence: TGTGCCACTACAGGGGGGAACTACGAGCAGTACTTA. Its protein is CATTGGNYEQYL.

In its sample, this clonotype was seen once. At one of its ends the junction is not consistent with the germline gene, which may arise from a read error. This chain uses TRBV6-1 with TRBJ2-1; 8 bases agree with TRBD2. CDR3 size: 16 residues. CDR1 is MNHNS and CDR2 is SASEGT in the germline V gene. CDR3 amino acids: CPSSFHREGAYNEQLF. CDR3 nucleotides: TGTCCCAGCAGCTTTCATCGGGAGGGAGCTTACAATGAGCAGCTCTTC.

J is TRBJ2-1 and V is TRBV14, with D possibly TRBD2 on 5 matching bases. Trimming cost V 3 bases and J 1 base, with 16 bases left between them. Germline CDR1 is SGHDN and CDR2 is FVKESK. This CDR3 spans 17 amino acids. The CDR3 coding sequence is TGTGCCAGCAGCCAGATCGGAGGCTGGAGTTCCTACAATGAGCAGTTCTTC. It encodes CASSQIGGWSSYNEQFF. Based on the CDR3 plus reference TRBV14 and TRBJ2-1, the full variable domain is EAGVTQFPSHSVIEKGQTVTLRCDPISGHDNLYWYRRVMGKEIKFLLHFVKESKQDESGMPNNRFLAERTGGTYSTLKVQPAELEDSGVYFCASSQIGGWSSYNEQFFGPGTRLTVL.

Worth noting for this clonotype: This sequence may be a read error, since a much larger clone differs from it by one base. The chain couples TRBV7-9 to TRBJ2-3; D might be TRBD2 (6 bases). The CDR3 length is 15 residues. Per the germline V gene, CDR1 is SEHNR and CDR2 is FQNEAQ (reference sequence). In DNA form, the CDR3 reads TGTGCCAGCAGCTTAGTTAGCGGTGGCACAGATATGCAGTATTTT. Encoded protein: CASSLVSGGTDMQYF.

Concerning this clonotype itself: A read error may account for a junction end that differs from germline. The gene calls are TRBV12-3 or TRBV12-4 and TRBJ2-1; 9 nucleotides match TRBD2. CDR3 size: 14 residues. CDR3 loop: CVSSLLAGNVKQFF. CDR3 DNA: TGTGTCAGCAGTTTGCTAGCGGGAAACGTTAAGCAGTTCTTC.

With respect to this clonotype: A much larger clone sits a single nucleotide away, making a read error possible. The genes are TRBV20-1 and TRBJ2-7; 8 positions agree with TRBD2. The junction had 12 bases not matched to a gene; V was cut back by 6 bases and J by 11 bases. Germline loops: CDR1 DFQATT, CDR2 SNEGSKA (reference sequence). The CDR3 covers 12 residues. The CDR3 here is CSAQAPGGEKYF. The CDR3 nucleotides are TGCAGTGCGCAGGCACCCGGGGGGGAGAAGTACTTC.

Worth noting for this clonotype: With a much larger clone just one base away, this may be a read error. This chain links TRBV7-9 with TRBJ1-1; D gene ambiguous. The CDR3 loop spans 14 amino acids. Germline loops: CDR1 SEHNR, CDR2 FQNEAQ (reference sequence). V was shortened by 2 bases and J by 5 bases, with 12 bases between the two germline ends. The CDR3 DNA reads as TGTGCCAGCAGCTTACATGGTAAAGGGACTGAAGCTTTCTTT. Its protein product is CASSLHGKGTEAFF.

Of note for this clonotype: This sequence may be a read error, since a much larger clone differs from it by one base. The genes are TRBV5-1 and TRBJ1-2; TRBD1 agrees at 9 bases. After removal of 6 bases from V and 2 bases from J, the junction contained 8 bases not matched to a gene. Looked up from germline, CDR1 is SGHRS and CDR2 is YFSETQ. The CDR3 runs 15 residues. This CDR3 is CASTTVQGANYGYTF. The CDR3 DNA sequence: TGCGCCAGCACCACCGTACAGGGGGCGAACTATGGCTACACCTTC. Together with reference TRBV5-1 and TRBJ1-2, the CDR3 gives the full variable domain: KAGVTQTPRYLIKTRGQQVTLSCSPISGHRSVSWYQQTPGQGLQFLFEYFSETQRNKGNFPGRFSGRQFSNSRSEMNVSTLELGDSALYLCASTTVQGANYGYTFGSGTRLTVV.

A word on this clonotype: Relative to the germline gene, one junction end is altered; a read error may explain this. The chain employs TRBV11-2 and TRBJ2-1, with 8 bases lining up with TRBD2. The CDR3 totals 18 residues. Per germline, CDR1 SGHAT and CDR2 FQNNGV. The DNA of the CDR3 is TGTGCCAGCAGCTTAGCTGTAGCGGGATGCTACTACTACAAAGAGCAGTTCTTC. As protein: CASSLAVAGCYYYKEQFF.

The chain combines TRBV7-3 with TRBJ2-3; the match to TRBD1 covers 8 bases. The trim removed 5 bases at V and 3 bases at J, leaving 7 bases unmatched. The CDR3 is made up of 15 amino acids. Germline V gene data show CDR1 as SGHTA and CDR2 as FQGTGA. The CDR3, as DNA: TGTGCCAGCAGCCTACGACAGGGGATGACAGATACGCAGTATTTT. Translation: CASSLRQGMTDTQYF.

In the case of this clonotype: A read error may account for a junction end that differs from germline. The chain employs TRBV5-1 and TRBJ2-1, with 7 bases that match TRBD2. Germline V CDR1 and CDR2: SGHRS, YFSETQ. There are 16 residues in the CDR3. CDR3 in amino acids: CASSLYGGISYNEQLF. Written as DNA, the CDR3 is TGCGCCAGCAGCTTGTACGGGGGGATCTCCTACAATGAGCAATTATTC.

As for this clonotype: The missing conserved phenylalanine or tryptophan at the end of this CDR3 makes a read error likely. The chain's CDR3 is CGAGGQNTEAFC. The CDR3 nucleotides read TGCGGTGCTGGGGGACAGAACACTGAAGCTTTCTGT. V usage is TRBV20-1 and J usage is TRBJ1-1, with a tentative D call TRBD1 (6 bases). Germline V lookup: CDR1 DFQATT, CDR2 SNEGSKA (reference sequence). CDR3 length: 12 residues.